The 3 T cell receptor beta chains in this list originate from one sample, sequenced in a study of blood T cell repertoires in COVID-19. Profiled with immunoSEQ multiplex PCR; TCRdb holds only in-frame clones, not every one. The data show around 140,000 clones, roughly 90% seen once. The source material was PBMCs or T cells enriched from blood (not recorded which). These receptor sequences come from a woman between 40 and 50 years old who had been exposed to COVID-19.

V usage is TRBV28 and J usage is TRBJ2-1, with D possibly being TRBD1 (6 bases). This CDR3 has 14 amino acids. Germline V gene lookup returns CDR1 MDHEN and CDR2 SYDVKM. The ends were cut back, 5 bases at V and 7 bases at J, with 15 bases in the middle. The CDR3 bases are TGTGCCAGCAGTCCCCTTACAGGGTTGAATGAGCAGTTCTTC. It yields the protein CASSPLTGLNEQFF.

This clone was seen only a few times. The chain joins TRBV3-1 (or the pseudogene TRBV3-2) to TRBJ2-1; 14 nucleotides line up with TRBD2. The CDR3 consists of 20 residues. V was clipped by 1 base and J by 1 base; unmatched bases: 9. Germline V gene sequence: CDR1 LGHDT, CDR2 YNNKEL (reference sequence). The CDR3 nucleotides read TGTGCCAGCAGCCAAGGATCGTTACGACTAGCGGGAGGGTCCTACAATGAGCAGTTCTTC. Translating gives CASSQGSLRLAGGSYNEQFF.

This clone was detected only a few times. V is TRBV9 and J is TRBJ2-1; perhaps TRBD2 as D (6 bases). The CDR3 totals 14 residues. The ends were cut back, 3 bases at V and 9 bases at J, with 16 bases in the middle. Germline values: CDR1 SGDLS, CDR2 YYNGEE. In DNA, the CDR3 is TGTGCCAGCAGCGGAAAAGGGACTCTCAGTGAGCAGTTCTTC. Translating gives CASSGKGTLSEQFF.